This T cell receptor beta chain comes out of a study of blood T cell repertoires in COVID-19. CDR3 length: 14 amino acids. With 0 bases removed from V and 5 bases from J, the gap between germline ends came to 11 bases. Germline V CDR1 and CDR2: SGHRS, YFSETQ. The table came from immunoSEQ multiplex PCR; TCRdb's copy has only in-frame clones and leaves some out. The repertoire holds about 270,000 clones, with 85% to 95% as singletons. The source of this sequence is a man aged 40-49 years who had been exposed to COVID-19. This sequence joins TRBV5-1 and TRBJ1-1, with TRBD1 as a possible D gene (6 bases). The sequencing input was PBMCs or T cells enriched from blood (not recorded which). The CDR3 protein is CASSLDRVPTEAFF. The CDR3, as DNA: TGCGCCAGCAGCTTGGACAGGGTACCTACTGAAGCTTTCTTT.